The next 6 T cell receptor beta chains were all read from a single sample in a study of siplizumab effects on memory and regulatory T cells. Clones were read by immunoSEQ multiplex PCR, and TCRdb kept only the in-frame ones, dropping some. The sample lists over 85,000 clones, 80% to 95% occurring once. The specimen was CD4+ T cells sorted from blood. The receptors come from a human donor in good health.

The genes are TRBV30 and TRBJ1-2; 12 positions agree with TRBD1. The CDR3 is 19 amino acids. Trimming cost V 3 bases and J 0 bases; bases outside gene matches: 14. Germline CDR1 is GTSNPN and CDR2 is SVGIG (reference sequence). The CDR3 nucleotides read TGTGCCTGGAGCCAGGGACAGGGGGCTTTTATCAATGCTAACTATGGCTACACCTTC. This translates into CAWSQGQGAFINANYGYTF.

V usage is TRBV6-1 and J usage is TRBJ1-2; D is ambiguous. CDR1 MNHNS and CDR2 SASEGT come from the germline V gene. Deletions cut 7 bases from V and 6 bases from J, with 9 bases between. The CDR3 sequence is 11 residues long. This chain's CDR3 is CASISTDGYTF. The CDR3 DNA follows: TGTGCCAGCATCTCGACCGATGGCTACACCTTC.

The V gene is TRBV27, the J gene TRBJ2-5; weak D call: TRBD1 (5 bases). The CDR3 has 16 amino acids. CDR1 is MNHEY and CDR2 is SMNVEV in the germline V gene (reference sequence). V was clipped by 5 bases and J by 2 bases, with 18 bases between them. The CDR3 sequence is CASSPLGGASQETQYF. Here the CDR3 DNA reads TGTGCCAGCAGTCCGCTGGGTGGGGCAAGTCAAGAGACCCAGTACTTC.

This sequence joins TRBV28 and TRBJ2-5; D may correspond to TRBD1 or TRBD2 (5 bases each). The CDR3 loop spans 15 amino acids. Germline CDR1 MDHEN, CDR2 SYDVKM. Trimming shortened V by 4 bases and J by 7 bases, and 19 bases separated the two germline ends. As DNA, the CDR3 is TGTGCCAGCAGTTCGCCCGGGACCAAACGGGGGACCCAGTACTTC. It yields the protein CASSSPGTKRGTQYF.

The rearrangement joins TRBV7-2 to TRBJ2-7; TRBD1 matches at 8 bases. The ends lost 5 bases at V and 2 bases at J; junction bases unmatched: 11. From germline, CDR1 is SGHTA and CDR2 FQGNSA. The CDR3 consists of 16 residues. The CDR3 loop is CASSNRPGGETYEQYF. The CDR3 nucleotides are TGTGCCAGCAGCAACCGCCCAGGGGGCGAAACCTACGAGCAGTACTTC.

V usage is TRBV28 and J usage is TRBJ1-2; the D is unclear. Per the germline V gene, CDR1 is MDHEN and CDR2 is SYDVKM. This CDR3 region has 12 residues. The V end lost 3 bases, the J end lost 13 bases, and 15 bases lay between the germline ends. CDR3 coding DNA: TGTGCCAGCAGTTTTAAGGTTCGGAGACCCACCTTC. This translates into CASSFKVRRPTF.